Below, 15 T cell receptor beta chains from the same sample are listed, as sequenced in a study of cytomegalovirus exposure and HLA in healthy donors (dated by TCRdb to 2016 to 2017). The library relied on the immunoSEQ multiplex PCR assay. For the multiplex PCR, a mixture combining 60 forward primers for TCR Vbeta segments and 13 reverse primers for TCR Jbeta segments was used. TCRdb's version of the immuneACCESS table is confined to in-frame rearrangements and falls short of the full clone set. An unresolved V gene accounts for under half of the shortfall where checked; the remainder is of unknown origin. The sample's table lists a count of tens of thousands of clones. The ten top clones hold about 4.1% of the sample. Sequencing was performed on PBMCs. The receptors originated from a man between 18 and 35 years old in good health and CMV-seropositive.

J is TRBJ2-7 and V is TRBV2; the D gene is possibly TRBD2 (6 bases). The CDR3 spans 13 residues. The ends were cut back, 8 bases at V and 3 bases at J, with 14 bases in the middle. From germline, CDR1 is SNHLY and CDR2 FYNNEI. The CDR3 sequence is CASRRDLDYEQYF. The CDR3 bases are TGTGCCAGCCGGCGGGATCTCGACTACGAGCAGTACTTC.

V usage is TRBV28 and J usage is TRBJ2-7, with 8 bases that match TRBD2. The CDR3 is 18 amino acids. J was trimmed by 0 bases and V by 6 bases; bases with no gene match: 16. Germline assignment: CDR1 MDHEN and CDR2 SYDVKM. The CDR3 loop is CASSPGGVPTFSSYEQYF. The CDR3 DNA is TGTGCCAGCAGCCCCGGGGGGGTTCCGACCTTTTCCTCCTACGAGCAGTACTTC.

The CDR3 loop is CSARGGVGQPQHF. The CDR3 nucleotides are TGCAGCGCCCGAGGGGGGGTGGGGCAGCCCCAGCATTTT. The genes are TRBV29-1 and TRBJ1-5, with a tentative D call TRBD1 (6 bases). V was trimmed by 7 bases and J by 7 bases, leaving 17 bases between them. CDR3 length: 13 amino acids. In germline, CDR1 is SQVTM, CDR2 ANQGSEA.

V gene TRBV4-2 combines with J gene TRBJ1-4, with a possible D match to TRBD1 (6 bases). CDR1 is LGHNA, CDR2 YNFKEQ, per germline. The germline V and J ends were trimmed by 4 bases and 8 bases, with 17 bases remaining between them. This CDR3 has 15 amino acids. The CDR3: CASSLRRGAEEKLFF. CDR3 nucleotide sequence: TGTGCCAGCAGCCTCCGTCGGGGGGCGGAAGAAAAACTGTTTTTT.

Here the CDR3 reads CASSIGTGSNYGYTF. The CDR3 DNA reads as TGTGCCAGTAGTATTGGGACAGGTAGTAACTATGGCTACACCTTC. The J gene is TRBJ1-2, the V gene TRBV19, with 8 bases fitting TRBD1. V shed 3 bases and J 1 base; nucleotides not matched to a gene: 4. The germline V gene has CDR1 LNHDA and CDR2 SQIVND (reference sequence). This CDR3 is 15 amino acids long.

This chain connects TRBV7-2 to TRBJ2-2; 10 bases map to TRBD1. Trimming cost V 5 bases and J 5 bases; bases outside gene matches: 11. The CDR3 covers 17 residues. CDR1 is SGHTA, CDR2 FQGNSA, per germline. The CDR3 loop reads CASSERTGGRQTGELFF. The CDR3 region has the DNA TGTGCCAGCAGCGAAAGGACAGGGGGAAGGCAAACCGGGGAGCTGTTTTTT.

The chain recombines TRBV18 with TRBJ2-7; the D gene is possibly TRBD1 (5 bases). Deletions cut 8 bases from V and 3 bases from J, with 14 bases between. The CDR3 contains 13 residues. Germline V lookup: CDR1 KGHSH, CDR2 LQKENI. CDR3 coding DNA: TGTGCCAGCGCCGATAGGGGTATCTACGAGCAGTACTTC. This sequence encodes CASADRGIYEQYF. The full variable domain, rest sourced from reference TRBV18 and TRBJ2-7, is NAGVMQNPRHLVRRRGQEARLRCSPMKGHSHVYWYRQLPEEGLKFMVYLQKENIIDESGMPKERFSAEFPKEGPSILRIQQVVRGDSAAYFCASADRGIYEQYFGPGTRLTVT.

V is TRBV19 and J is TRBJ1-2, with D unresolved. Germline V gene lookup returns CDR1 LNHDA and CDR2 SQIVND (reference sequence). Trimming removed 8 bases from V and 1 base from J, with 14 bases in between. This CDR3 is built from 14 residues. The CDR3 DNA reads TGTGCCAGTGGAGGTTCTACCTATAACTATGGCTACACCTTC. Amino acids: CASGGSTYNYGYTF.

CDR3 loop: CASSESPTSGYEQYF. The CDR3 nucleotides read TGCGCCAGCAGTGAGTCTCCGACTAGCGGCTACGAGCAGTACTTC. The rearrangement links TRBV10-2 to TRBJ2-7; 9 bases agree with TRBD2. J lost 3 bases, V lost 0 bases, and 3 bases had no gene match. Per the germline V gene, CDR1 is WSHSY and CDR2 is SAAADI. The CDR3 loop spans 15 amino acids.

The rearrangement uses TRBV28 and TRBJ1-2; a weak D match, TRBD1 (6 bases). Per germline, CDR1 MDHEN and CDR2 SYDVKM. Trimming took 2 bases from V and 3 from J, leaving 19 bases between them. This CDR3 contains 17 residues. In DNA form, the CDR3 reads TGTGCCAGCAGTTTACGGGGGGGCGCGGGTATTGACTATGGCTACACCTTC. Protein sequence: CASSLRGGAGIDYGYTF.

V gene TRBV4-1 combines with J gene TRBJ2-7; TRBD2 matches 7 bases. The V and J ends lost 3 bases and 2 bases, in that order; junction bases with no gene match: 1. Germline V lookup: CDR1 MGHRA, CDR2 YSYEKL. CDR3 length: 13 amino acids. The CDR3 DNA reads TGCGCCAGCAGCCACGGACTAGCCTACGAGCAGTACTTC. Protein product: CASSHGLAYEQYF.

V usage is TRBV19 and J usage is TRBJ2-7; 9 bases line up with TRBD2. The CDR3 covers 15 residues. Per germline, CDR1 LNHDA and CDR2 SQIVND (reference sequence). Trimming cost V 4 bases and J 5 bases; bases outside gene matches: 9. The CDR3 loop reads CASSNSGSSSHEQYF. The CDR3 nucleotides read TGTGCCAGTAGTAATAGCGGGAGTAGTTCCCACGAGCAGTACTTC.

This sequence joins TRBV19 and TRBJ2-2; the D gene is possibly TRBD1 (5 bases). V shed 3 bases and J shed 4 bases, with 12 bases lying between them. The V gene's germline CDR1 is LNHDA and CDR2 SQIVND (reference sequence). CDR3 length equals 15 residues. CDR3 sequence: CASSMVDMSTGELFF. CDR3 DNA sequence: TGTGCCAGTAGTATGGTGGACATGAGCACCGGGGAGCTGTTTTTT.

The chain recombines TRBV28 with TRBJ2-3, with 8 bases aligning to TRBD1. The junction had 8 bases not matched to a gene; V was cut back by 7 bases and J by 2 bases. Germline V lookup: CDR1 MDHEN, CDR2 SYDVKM. The CDR3 sequence is 15 residues long. CDR3 nucleotides: TGTGCCAGCATCCCCGACAGGGGTTCCACAGATACGCAGTATTTT. It encodes CASIPDRGSTDTQYF.

The V and J genes are TRBV5-6 and TRBJ2-7; 11 bases line up with TRBD2. Germline V lookup: CDR1 SGHDT, CDR2 YYEEEE. The CDR3 contains 13 residues. The junction had 5 bases not matched to a gene; V was cut back by 4 bases and J by 8 bases. The CDR3 DNA reads as TGTGCCAGCAGCCAGGGGACTAGCGGCCAGCAGTACTTC. This translates into CASSQGTSGQQYF.